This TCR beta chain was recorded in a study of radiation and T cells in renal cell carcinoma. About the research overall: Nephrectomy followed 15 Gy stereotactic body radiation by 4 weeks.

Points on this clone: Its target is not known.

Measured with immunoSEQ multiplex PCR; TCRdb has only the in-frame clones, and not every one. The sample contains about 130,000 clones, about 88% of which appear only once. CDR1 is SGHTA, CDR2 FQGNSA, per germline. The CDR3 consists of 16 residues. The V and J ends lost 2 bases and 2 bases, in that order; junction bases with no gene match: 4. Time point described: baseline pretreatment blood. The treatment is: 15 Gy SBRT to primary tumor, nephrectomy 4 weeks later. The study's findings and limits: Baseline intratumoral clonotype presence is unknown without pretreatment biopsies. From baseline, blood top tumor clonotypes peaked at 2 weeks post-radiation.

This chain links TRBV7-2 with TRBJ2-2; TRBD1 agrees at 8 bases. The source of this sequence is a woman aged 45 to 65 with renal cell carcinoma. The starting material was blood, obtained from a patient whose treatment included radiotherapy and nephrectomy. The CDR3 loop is CASSLTGQANTGELFF. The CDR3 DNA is TGTGCCAGCAGCTTAACGGGACAGGCTAACACCGGGGAGCTGTTTTTT.